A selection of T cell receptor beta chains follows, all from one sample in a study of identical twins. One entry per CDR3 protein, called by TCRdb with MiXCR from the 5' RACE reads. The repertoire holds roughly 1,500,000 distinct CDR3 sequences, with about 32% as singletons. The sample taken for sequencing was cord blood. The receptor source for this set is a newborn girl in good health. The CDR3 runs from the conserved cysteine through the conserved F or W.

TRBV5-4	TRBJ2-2	CASSLTTLAGLTGELFF
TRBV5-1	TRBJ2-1	CASSWGTGFPSYNEQFF
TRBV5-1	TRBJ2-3	CASSLDLGAPTDMQYF
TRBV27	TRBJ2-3	CASSFGWGTDTQYF
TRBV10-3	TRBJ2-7	CAISALGTAYEQYF
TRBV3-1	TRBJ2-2	CASSQLLAGVGELFF
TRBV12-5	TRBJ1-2	CASEPSPGAANYGYTF
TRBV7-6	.	CASSWTSPAYEQYF
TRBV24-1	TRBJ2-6	CATSDGDGRISGANVLTF
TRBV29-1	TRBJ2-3	CSVGKAGGPTDTQYF
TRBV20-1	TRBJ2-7	CSAGPGTSYEQYF
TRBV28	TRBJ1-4	CASSPRTIVGRKLFF
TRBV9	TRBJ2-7	CASSVSNRGYEQYF
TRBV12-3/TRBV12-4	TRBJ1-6	CASSFTARNSPLHF
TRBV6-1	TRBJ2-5	CASSEGLNAETQYF
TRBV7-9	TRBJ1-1	CASSFGGQPTFF
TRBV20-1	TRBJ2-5	CSGLGLAGNNEQYF
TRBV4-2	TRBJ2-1	CASSLYWGGITYNEQFF
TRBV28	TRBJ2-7	CASSPSGTLAYEQYF
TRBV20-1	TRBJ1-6	CSARKNGFSPHNSPLHF
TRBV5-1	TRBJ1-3	CAGRREGGTGNTIYF
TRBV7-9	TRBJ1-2	CASSLDMGKSYGYTF
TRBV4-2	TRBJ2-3	CASSQVGLAGITDTQYF
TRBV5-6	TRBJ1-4	CASSFRGRLANEKLFF
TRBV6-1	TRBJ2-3	CASAWRPADTQYF
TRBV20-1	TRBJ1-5	CSARVRAGGNQPQHF
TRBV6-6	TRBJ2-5	CASSLQAGGPETQYF
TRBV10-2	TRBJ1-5	CASSESGRGQPQHF
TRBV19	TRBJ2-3	CASSKQGSTDTQYF
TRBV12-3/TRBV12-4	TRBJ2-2	CASSLIAGGTGELFF
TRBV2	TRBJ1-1	CASSDRGVNTEAFF
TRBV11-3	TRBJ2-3	CASSLGIEGDTQYF
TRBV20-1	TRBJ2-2	CSASPRQGRTGELFF
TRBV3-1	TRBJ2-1	CASSQVPGPYNEQFF
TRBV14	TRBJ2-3	CASSPRTSGRGTDTQYF
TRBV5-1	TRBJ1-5	CASRPDDRSHNQPQHF
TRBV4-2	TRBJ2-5	CASSQGGGALQETQYF
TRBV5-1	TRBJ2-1	CASSTRDRGSYNEQFF
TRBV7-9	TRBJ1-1	CASALGTDEAFF
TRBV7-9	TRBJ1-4	CASSLDTLNEKLFF
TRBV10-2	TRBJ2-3	CASSRTSATDTQYF
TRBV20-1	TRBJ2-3	CSARERGQGKDTQYF
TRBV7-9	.	CASSPSSGRGFYEQYF
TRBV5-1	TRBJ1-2	CASSLSAATSGWDGYTF
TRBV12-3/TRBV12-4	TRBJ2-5	CSSSSDWEQYF
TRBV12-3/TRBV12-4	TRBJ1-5	CASSSFASQPQHF
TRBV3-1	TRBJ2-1	CASSHSLRLYEQFF